A selection of T cell receptor beta chains follows, all from one sample in a study of blood T cell repertoires in COVID-19. Using immunoSEQ multiplex PCR, the repertoire was profiled, and TCRdb retains in-frame clones only, with some absent. The data show 150,000 to 200,000 clones, with approximately 95% seen just once and roughly 4.5% held by the top ten. The specimen sequenced was peripheral blood. The receptors were gathered from a woman aged 45-60 years with acute or convalescent COVID-19. Each CDR3 is given with its conserved first and last residue. Each record gives: V gene, J gene, D gene, clone size, CDR3 DNA, CDR3 protein. The D gene is left open where the match is weak. The size entry is marked missing in some rows and otherwise reads once, few, many or a size class.

TRBV20-1,TRBJ1-2,TRBD1,-,TGCAGTGCTAGTGGGGACAGGGACTATGGCTACACCTTC,CSASGDRDYGYTF
TRBV6-2/TRBV6-3,TRBJ1-1,-,-,TGTGCCAGCAGTTACTCTTTGCGGATTCTGGACAAGGAAGCTTTCTTT,CASSYSLRILDKEAFF
TRBV6-6,TRBJ1-1,-,-,TGTGCCAGCAGTTACTCGGAGTTAAACACTGAAGCTTTCTTT,CASSYSELNTEAFF
TRBV14,TRBJ2-7,-,-,TGTGCCAGCAGCCAAGTTTGGAGCTACGAGCAGTACTTC,CASSQVWSYEQYF
TRBV23-1,TRBJ2-1,-,-,TGCGCCAGCAGTCAAACCTCGAGGAGCCCTAATCCCTACAATGAGCAGTTCTTC,CASSQTSRSPNPYNEQFF
TRBV28,TRBJ1-1,TRBD1,-,TGTGCCAGCAGTTTAGGGACAGACACTGAAGCTTTCTTT,CASSLGTDTEAFF
TRBV7-2,TRBJ2-7,-,-,TGTGCCAGCAGCCAGATGCTGACTGCAGAGCAGTACTTC,CASSQMLTAEQYF
TRBV9,TRBJ2-1,-,once,TGTGCCAGCAGCGTAGTTAGCAGTTACAATGAGCAGTTCTTC,CASSVVSSYNEQFF
TRBV12-5,TRBJ1-1,-,-,TGTGCTAGTGCTATAAGGGGGACTGAAGCTTTCTTT,CASAIRGTEAFF
TRBV28,TRBJ1-2,-,-,TGTGCCAGCAGAGTGACAGGTTCTCCTGGAGGTGGCTACACCTTC,CASRVTGSPGGGYTF
TRBV15,TRBJ1-1,-,-,TGTGCCACCAGCAGAGACAGGGGCGGCACTGAAGCTTTCTTT,CATSRDRGGTEAFF
TRBV5-4,TRBJ1-1,-,-,TGTGCCAGCAGCTTGGAGGACATCGGTATGGCTGAAGCTTTCTTT,CASSLEDIGMAEAFF
TRBV27,TRBJ2-3,-,-,TGTGCCAGCAGGAATAGAGTTTCTTCAGATACGCAGTATTTT,CASRNRVSSDTQYF
TRBV5-4,TRBJ1-3,TRBD1,-,TGTGCCAGCAGCTTGGGCCCACAGGGGAGAAACACCATATATTTT,CASSLGPQGRNTIYF
TRBV4-3,TRBJ2-3,TRBD1,-,TGCGCCAGCAGCCAAGGACAGGGTTTAGATACGCAGTATTTT,CASSQGQGLDTQYF
TRBV9,TRBJ1-3,TRBD1,-,TGTGCCAGCAGCGCCTGGGACAGCGGAAACACCATATATTTT,CASSAWDSGNTIYF
TRBV6-1,TRBJ1-6,-,-,TGTGCCAGCAGTGAATGGCTTTATAATTCACCCCTCCACTTT,CASSEWLYNSPLHF
TRBV4-1,TRBJ1-6,TRBD1,-,TGCGCCAGCAGCGAAAGACAGGGTGGAACCCTCCACTTT,CASSERQGGTLHF
TRBV18,TRBJ2-5,-,-,TGTGCCAGCTCACGAGGGAGGAAAGAGACCCAGTACTTC,CASSRGRKETQYF
TRBV12-5,TRBJ1-4,TRBD1,-,TGTGCTAGTGCCCCGACAGGGTGGCGTGAAAAACTGTTTTTT,CASAPTGWREKLFF
TRBV7-2,TRBJ2-5,-,-,TGTGCCAGCAGCATCGGGACCCGGGGGGAGACCCAGTACTTC,CASSIGTRGETQYF
TRBV2,TRBJ2-4,TRBD1,-,TGTGCCAGTTCGACAGGGTCAGGTAACATTCAGTACTTC,CASSTGSGNIQYF
TRBV5-4,TRBJ1-1,-,-,TGTGCCAGCAGCTTGGGAACAGTGAACACCGAAGCTTTCTTT,CASSLGTVNTEAFF
TRBV5-6,TRBJ2-7,-,-,TGTGCCAGCAGCTTCGGGGGAATACCCTACGAGCAGTACTTC,CASSFGGIPYEQYF
TRBV24-1,TRBJ1-2,TRBD1,-,TGTGCCACCAGTGACTCCGGGACAGAAAATGGCTACACCTTC,CATSDSGTENGYTF
TRBV28,TRBJ1-1,-,-,TGTGCCAGCAGTCCACCCGGGGGTGGGACTGAAGCTTTCTTT,CASSPPGGGTEAFF
TRBV3-1/TRBV3-2,TRBJ2-7,TRBD2,-,TGTGCCAGCAGCCAATGCCGGCGACTAGCGGGATCCAGAAGCTACGAGCAGTACTTC,CASSQCRRLAGSRSYEQYF
TRBV30,TRBJ1-1,TRBD1,-,TGTGCCTGGGCCAGGACAGGGTCAACCACTGAAGCTTTCTTT,CAWARTGSTTEAFF
TRBV7-9,TRBJ2-7,-,-,TGTGCCAGCAGTGAGAAAGACAGGGAGGCCTACGAGCAGTACTTC,CASSEKDREAYEQYF
TRBV29-1,TRBJ2-1,TRBD2,-,TGCAGCGTTGAAGATCCAGCGGGGGGGTCCAATGAGCAGTTCTTC,CSVEDPAGGSNEQFF
TRBV6-4,TRBJ1-2,-,-,TGTGCCAGCAGTGACCAGGGTAGTGGTGGCTACACCTTC,CASSDQGSGGYTF
TRBV19,TRBJ1-2,TRBD1,-,TGTGCCAGTAGTAAAGGGACAGGGAACTATGGCTACACCTTC,CASSKGTGNYGYTF
TRBV10-3,TRBJ1-5,-,-,TGTGCCATCAGTGAACAGGGTAACAATCAGCCCCAGCATTTT,CAISEQGNNQPQHF
TRBV24-1,TRBJ1-2,-,-,TGTGCCACCAGTGATCCACAGGACCACCGTGGTGGCTACACCTTC,CATSDPQDHRGGYTF
TRBV7-9,TRBJ1-2,TRBD1,-,TGTGCCAGCAGCCTCGACAGGGGGCGCGACTATGGCTACACCTTC,CASSLDRGRDYGYTF
TRBV15,TRBJ2-1,-,-,TGTGCCACCAGCAGAGACAAGAGCGGTTATTACAATGAGCAGTTCTTC,CATSRDKSGYYNEQFF
TRBV20-1,TRBJ2-7,-,-,TGCAGTGCTTTCTCGGGAAACGAGCAGTACTTC,CSAFSGNEQYF
TRBV5-1,TRBJ2-5,TRBD1,-,TGCGCCAGCAGCGGACAGGGGCTACAAGTCACCCAGTACTTC,CASSGQGLQVTQYF
TRBV4-2,TRBJ2-7,-,-,TGTGCCAGCAGCCAACAACATGACAGCCGCTACGAGCAGTACTTC,CASSQQHDSRYEQYF
TRBV7-8,TRBJ1-2,-,-,TGTGCCAGCAGCCCGCCGCAGGGTTATGGCTACACCTTC,CASSPPQGYGYTF
TRBV28,TRBJ2-3,-,-,TGTGCCAGCAGTTTTTCCCCGGATACGCAGTATTTT,CASSFSPDTQYF
TRBV28,TRBJ2-1,TRBD2,-,TGTGCCAGCAGTTCCACGTATAGCGGGAGAGGCGATGAGCAGTTCTTC,CASSSTYSGRGDEQFF
TRBV12-3/TRBV12-4,TRBJ1-6,-,-,TGTGCCAGCACTCTGTATAATTCACCCCTCCACTTT,CASTLYNSPLHF
TRBV7-2,TRBJ1-5,-,-,TGTGCCAGCAGCTCCCCAGGGTTAGGTCAGCCCCAGCATTTT,CASSSPGLGQPQHF
TRBV5-1,TRBJ1-5,TRBD1,-,TGCGCCAGCAGCTTGGAGGGACAGGGTCAGCCCCAGCATTTT,CASSLEGQGQPQHF
TRBV2,TRBJ2-7,-,-,TGTGCCAGCAGTGAACGTAGTAGCCCCTACGAGCAGTACTTC,CASSERSSPYEQYF
TRBV25-1,TRBJ2-7,TRBD2,once,TGTGCCAGCAGTGAAGAGGGACTAGCTGTGGGACTCGAGCAGTACTTC,CASSEEGLAVGLEQYF
TRBV4-1,TRBJ2-7,TRBD1,-,TGCGCCAGCAGCCAAGATTGGACAGGGAGCTACGAGCAGTACTTC,CASSQDWTGSYEQYF
TRBV7-3,TRBJ1-1,-,-,TGTGCCAGCAGCCTTACAGAATCAGCCACTGAAGCTTTCTTT,CASSLTESATEAFF
TRBV7-3,TRBJ2-1,TRBD1,-,TGTGCCAGCTCCCGGGACAGATATTCCAATGAGCAGTTCTTC,CASSRDRYSNEQFF
TRBV7-2,TRBJ2-1,TRBD2,-,TGTGCCAGCAGCTTTCGCGGGAGGGCCATCGATGAGCAGTTCTTC,CASSFRGRAIDEQFF
TRBV4-3,TRBJ2-1,-,-,TGCGCCAGCAGCCAAGATTTTAGCCCCAATGAGCAGTTCTTC,CASSQDFSPNEQFF
TRBV6-5,TRBJ1-2,-,-,TGTGCCAGCAGTATAACAGATAACTATGGCTACACCTTC,CASSITDNYGYTF
TRBV30,TRBJ1-6,-,once,TGTGCCTGGAGCTCGGGGGTCGCCTATAATTCACCCCTCCACTTT,CAWSSGVAYNSPLHF